The following is a T cell receptor beta chain sequence with its context. Its antigen is still unknown. The table came from immunoSEQ multiplex PCR; TCRdb's copy has only in-frame clones and leaves some out. The sample lists tens of thousands of clones, around 89% occurring once. V was trimmed by 3 bases and J by 6 bases, leaving 12 bases between them. Germline lookup yields CDR1 MNHNS and CDR2 SASEGT. This CDR3 has 14 amino acids. This entry comes from a study of cytomegalovirus exposure and HLA in healthy donors. Turning to the study itself: In a later analysis, the 100 to 150 validation repertoires were reported to have used the same platform as the 600 to 800 first-cohort repertoires.

Study-level findings and limits: The study put 150 to 200 TCR beta chains on its list as cytomegalovirus-associated. In vitro testing confirmed a few CMV-associated chains as specific for CMV antigens. According to a subsequent analysis, TCR clusters from the first cohort were inclined to appear together in the 120 or so validation repertoires.

Sample: PBMCs. This sequence was found in a woman aged 18-30 years in good health and CMV-seronegative. The V and J genes are TRBV6-1 and TRBJ1-5, with D unclear. CDR3 DNA: TGTGCCAGCAGTGATCTTGGCCGGGGTCAGCCCCAGCATTTT. Protein product: CASSDLGRGQPQHF.